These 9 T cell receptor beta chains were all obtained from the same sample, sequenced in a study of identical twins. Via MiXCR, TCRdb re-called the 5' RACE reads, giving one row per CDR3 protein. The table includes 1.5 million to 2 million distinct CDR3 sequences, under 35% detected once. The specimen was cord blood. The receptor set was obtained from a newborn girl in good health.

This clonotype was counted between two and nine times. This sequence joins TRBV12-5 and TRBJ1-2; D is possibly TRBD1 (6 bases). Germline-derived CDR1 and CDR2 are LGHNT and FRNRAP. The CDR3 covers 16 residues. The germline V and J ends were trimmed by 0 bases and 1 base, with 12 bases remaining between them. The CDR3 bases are TGTGCTAGTGGTTTGGTAGCCGGACAGTATAACTATGGCTACACCTTC. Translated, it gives CASGLVAGQYNYGYTF. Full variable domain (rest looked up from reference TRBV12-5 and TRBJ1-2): DARVTQTPRHKVTEMGQEVTMRCQPILGHNTVFWYRQTMMQGLELLAYFRNRAPLDDSGMPKDRFSAEMPDATLATLKIQPSEPRDSAVYFCASGLVAGQYNYGYTFGSGTRLTVV.

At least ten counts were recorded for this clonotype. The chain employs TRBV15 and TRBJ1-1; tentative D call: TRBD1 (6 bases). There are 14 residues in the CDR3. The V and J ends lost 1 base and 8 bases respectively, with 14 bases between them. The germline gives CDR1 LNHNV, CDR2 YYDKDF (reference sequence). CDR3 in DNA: TGTGCCACCAGCAGAGCAATAAGGACAGACGAAGCTTTCTTT. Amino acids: CATSRAIRTDEAFF.

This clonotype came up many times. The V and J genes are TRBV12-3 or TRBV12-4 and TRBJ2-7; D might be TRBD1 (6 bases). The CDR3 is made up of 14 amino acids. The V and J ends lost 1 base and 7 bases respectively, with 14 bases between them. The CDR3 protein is CASSLGNRVGEQYF. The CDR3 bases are TGTGCCAGCAGTTTAGGTAACAGGGTTGGGGAGCAGTACTTC.

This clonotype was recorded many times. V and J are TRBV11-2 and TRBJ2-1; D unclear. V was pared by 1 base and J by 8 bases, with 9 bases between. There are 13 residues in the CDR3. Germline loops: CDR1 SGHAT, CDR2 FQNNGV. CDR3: CASSLGLGDEQFF. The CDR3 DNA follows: TGTGCCAGCAGCTTAGGGCTAGGAGATGAGCAGTTCTTC.

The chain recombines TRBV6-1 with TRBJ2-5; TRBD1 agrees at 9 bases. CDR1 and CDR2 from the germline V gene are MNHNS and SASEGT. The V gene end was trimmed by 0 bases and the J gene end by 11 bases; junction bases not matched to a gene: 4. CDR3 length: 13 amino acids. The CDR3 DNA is TGTGCCAGCAGTGAAGCCTACAGGGGGCTGCAGTACTTC. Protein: CASSEAYRGLQYF.

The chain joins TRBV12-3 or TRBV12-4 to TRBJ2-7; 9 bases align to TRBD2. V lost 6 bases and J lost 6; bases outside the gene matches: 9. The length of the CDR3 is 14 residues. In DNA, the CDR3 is TGTGCCAGCAGCCGAGCGGGGGGCAAAGGCGAGCAGTACTTC. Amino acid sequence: CASSRAGGKGEQYF.

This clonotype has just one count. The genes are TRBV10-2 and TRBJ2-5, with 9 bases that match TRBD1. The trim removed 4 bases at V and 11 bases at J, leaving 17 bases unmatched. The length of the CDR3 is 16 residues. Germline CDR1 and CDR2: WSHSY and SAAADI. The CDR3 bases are TGCGCCAGCAGTGGTTCCGGGACAGGGACCTACAATGAGCAGTACTTC. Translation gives CASSGSGTGTYNEQYF.

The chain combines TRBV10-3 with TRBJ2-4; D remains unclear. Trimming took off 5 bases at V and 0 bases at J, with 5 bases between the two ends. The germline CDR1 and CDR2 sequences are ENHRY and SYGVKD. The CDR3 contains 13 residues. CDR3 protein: CAISPGAKNIQYF. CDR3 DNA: TGTGCCATCAGTCCGGGAGCCAAAAACATTCAGTACTTC.

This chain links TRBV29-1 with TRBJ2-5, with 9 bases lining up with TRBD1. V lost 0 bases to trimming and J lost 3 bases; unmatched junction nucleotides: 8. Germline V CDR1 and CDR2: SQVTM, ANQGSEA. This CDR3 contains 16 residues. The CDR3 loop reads CSVEDPGTGTKETQYF. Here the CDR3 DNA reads TGCAGCGTTGAAGATCCCGGGACAGGGACTAAAGAGACCCAGTACTTC. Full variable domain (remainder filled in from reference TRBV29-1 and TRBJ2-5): SAVISQKPSRDICQRGTSLTIQCQVDSQVTMMFWYRQQPGQSLTLIATANQGSEATYESGFVIDKFPISRPNLTFSTLTVSNMSPEDSSIYLCSVEDPGTGTKETQYFGPGTRLLVL.